The clone carrying this T cell receptor (beta chain) has only one observation. The germline V gene has CDR1 SGHTA and CDR2 FQGTGA. The CDR3 sequence is 16 residues long. The V gene lost 2 bases and the J gene lost 5 bases, with 16 bases spanning the gap. The data are from a study of T cell changes during pregnancy in multiple sclerosis. Assay: immunoSEQ multiplex PCR; the TCRdb copy retains only in-frame clones and omits some. The table lists around 38,000 clones, more than 90% of them singletons. This chain joins TRBV7-3 and TRBJ2-1; TRBD2 might be the D (6 bases). Material: CD8+ T cells from peripheral blood mononuclear cells, obtained in the third trimester of pregnancy. The sequence was collected from a female donor with multiple sclerosis, enrolled in a pregnancy study. The CDR3 nucleotides read TGTGCCAGCAGCTTATCCCAGTACGGGAGAAACAATGAGCAGTTCTTC. It translates to CASSLSQYGRNNEQFF.